This T cell receptor (beta chain) was captured by sequencing in a study of shared clonotypes between healthy human individuals. J was trimmed by 4 bases and V by 10 bases; bases with no gene match: 5. Per the germline V gene, CDR1 is MDHEN and CDR2 is SYDVKM. CDR3 length: 12 residues. Every donor, a Caucasian adult, lived in Nashville, Tennessee. Deep-level settings were used for running the assay. For each subset, genomic DNA was distributed in equal portions over several immunoSEQ plates. Original processing methods: ImmunoSEQ output lacked quality scores and full-length reads, limiting matched filtering. The method was immunoSEQ multiplex PCR; TCRdb's version includes in-frame clones alone and lacks a portion of them. The V and J calls and the clone size are those of that table, but D and trimming were determined from the DNA. The repertoire holds fewer than 600,000 clones, approximately 80% seen once, with more than 10% in the top ten.

The receptor was isolated from a middle-aged woman in good health. Some clones in this sample may be carry-over from other donors' samples. Material: PBMCs. The J gene is TRBJ1-2, the V gene TRBV28, with 8 bases matching TRBD1. The CDR3 loop is CATSTGGYGYTF. CDR3 coding DNA: TGTGCCACCTCAACAGGGGGCTATGGCTACACCTTC.